The present TCR beta chain was sequenced within a study of radiotherapy plus CTLA-4 blockade in lung cancer. The repertoire was sequenced with immunoSEQ multiplex PCR; TCRdb's copy has only in-frame clones and lacks some. The table lists 40,000 to 50,000 clones, roughly four fifths of them singletons. V was clipped by 6 bases and J by 4 bases; unmatched bases: 15. The germline gives CDR1 SGHNT, CDR2 YYREEE (reference sequence). CDR3 length: 17 amino acids. The clonotype originates from a human donor with non-small cell lung cancer who had stable disease on radiotherapy plus ipilimumab. The V and J genes are TRBV5-4 and TRBJ2-1, with 8 positions matching TRBD2. The sample was peripheral blood, taken from a patient treated with radiotherapy plus ipilimumab. CDR3 amino acids: CASKEWMAGGPYNEQFF. The CDR3 DNA reads as TGTGCCAGCAAAGAGTGGATGGCGGGAGGCCCATACAATGAGCAGTTCTTC. Combining the CDR3 with reference TRBV5-4 and TRBJ2-1 gives the whole variable domain ETGVTQSPTHLIKTRGQQVTLRCSSQSGHNTVSWYQQALGQGPQFIFQYYREEENGRGNFPPRFSGLQFPNYSSELNVNALELDDSALYLCASKEWMAGGPYNEQFFGPGTRLTVL.